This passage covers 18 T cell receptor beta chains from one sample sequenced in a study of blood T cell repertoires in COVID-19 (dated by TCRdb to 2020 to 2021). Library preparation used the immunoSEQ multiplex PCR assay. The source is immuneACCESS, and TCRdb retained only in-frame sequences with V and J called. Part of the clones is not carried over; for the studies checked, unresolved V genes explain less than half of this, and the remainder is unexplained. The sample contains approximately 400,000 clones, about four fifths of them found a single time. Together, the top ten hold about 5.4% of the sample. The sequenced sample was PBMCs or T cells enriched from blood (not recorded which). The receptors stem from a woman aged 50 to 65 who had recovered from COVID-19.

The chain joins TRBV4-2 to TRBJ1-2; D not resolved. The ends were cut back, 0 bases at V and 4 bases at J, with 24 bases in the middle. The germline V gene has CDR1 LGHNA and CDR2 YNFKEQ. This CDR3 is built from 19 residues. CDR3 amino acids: CASSQEPGSAQHRVYGYTF. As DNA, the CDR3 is TGTGCCAGCAGCCAAGAACCCGGCTCCGCGCAACACCGGGTCTATGGCTACACCTTC.

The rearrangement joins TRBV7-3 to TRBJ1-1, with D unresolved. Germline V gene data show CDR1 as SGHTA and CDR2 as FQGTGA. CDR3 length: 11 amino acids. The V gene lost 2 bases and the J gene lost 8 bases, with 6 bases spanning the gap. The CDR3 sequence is CASSLGGEAFF. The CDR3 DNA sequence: TGTGCCAGCAGCTTAGGCGGGGAAGCTTTCTTT.

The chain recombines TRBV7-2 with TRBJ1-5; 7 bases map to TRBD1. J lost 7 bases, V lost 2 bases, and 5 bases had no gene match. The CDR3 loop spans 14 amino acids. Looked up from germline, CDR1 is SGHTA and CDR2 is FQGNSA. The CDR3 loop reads CASSLLGGRQPQHF. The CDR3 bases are TGTGCCAGCAGCTTATTAGGGGGCCGGCAGCCCCAGCATTTT. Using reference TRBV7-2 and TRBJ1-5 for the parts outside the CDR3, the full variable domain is GAGVSQSPSNKVTEKGKDVELRCDPISGHTALYWYRQSLGQGLEFLIYFQGNSAPDKSGLPSDRFSAERTGGSVSTLTIQRTQQEDSAVYLCASSLLGGRQPQHFGDGTRLSIL.

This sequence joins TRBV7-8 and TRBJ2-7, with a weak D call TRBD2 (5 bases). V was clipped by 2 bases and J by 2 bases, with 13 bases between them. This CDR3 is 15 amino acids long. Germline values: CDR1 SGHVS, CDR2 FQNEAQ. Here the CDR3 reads CASSLLRAGTYEQYF. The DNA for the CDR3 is TGTGCCAGCAGCTTACTGCGGGCCGGCACCTACGAGCAGTACTTC.

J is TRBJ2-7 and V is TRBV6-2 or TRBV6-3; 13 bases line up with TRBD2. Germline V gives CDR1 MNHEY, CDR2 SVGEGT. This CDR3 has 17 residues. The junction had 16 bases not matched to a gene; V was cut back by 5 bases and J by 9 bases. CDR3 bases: TGTGCCAGCAGTCCCCGAGGAGAAACTAGCGGGAGGGCCAGGCAGTACTTC. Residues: CASSPRGETSGRARQYF.

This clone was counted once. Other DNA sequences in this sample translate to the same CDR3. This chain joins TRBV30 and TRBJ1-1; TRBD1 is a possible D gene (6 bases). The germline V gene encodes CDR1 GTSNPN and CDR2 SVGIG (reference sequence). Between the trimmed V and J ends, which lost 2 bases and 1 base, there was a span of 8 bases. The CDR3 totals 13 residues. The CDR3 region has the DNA TGTGCCTGGAGTAAACAGGGGAACACTGAAGCTTTCTTT. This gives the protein CAWSKQGNTEAFF.

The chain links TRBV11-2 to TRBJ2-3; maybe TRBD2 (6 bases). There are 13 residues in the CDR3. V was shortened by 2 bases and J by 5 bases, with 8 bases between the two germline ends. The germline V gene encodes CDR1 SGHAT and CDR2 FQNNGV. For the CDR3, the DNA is TGTGCCAGCAGCTTACAGGGACTAGATACGCAGTATTTT. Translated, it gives CASSLQGLDTQYF.

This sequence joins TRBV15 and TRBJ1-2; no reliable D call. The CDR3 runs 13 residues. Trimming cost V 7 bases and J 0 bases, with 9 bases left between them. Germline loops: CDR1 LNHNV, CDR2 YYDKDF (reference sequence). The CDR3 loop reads CATTTGSNYGYTF. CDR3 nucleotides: TGTGCCACCACCACCGGGTCTAACTATGGCTACACCTTC. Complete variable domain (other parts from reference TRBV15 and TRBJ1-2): DAMVIQNPRYQVTQFGKPVTLSCSQTLNHNVMYWYQQKSSQAPKLLFHYYDKDFNNEADTPDNFQSRRPNTSFCFLDIRSPGLGDTAMYLCATTTGSNYGYTFGSGTRLTVV.

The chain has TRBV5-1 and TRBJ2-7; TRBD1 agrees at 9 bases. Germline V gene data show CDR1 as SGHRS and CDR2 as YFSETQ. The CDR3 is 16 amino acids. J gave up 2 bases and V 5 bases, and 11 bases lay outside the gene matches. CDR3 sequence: CASSYTTGTGTYEQYF. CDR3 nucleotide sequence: TGCGCCAGCAGTTATACAACCGGGACAGGGACCTACGAGCAGTACTTC.

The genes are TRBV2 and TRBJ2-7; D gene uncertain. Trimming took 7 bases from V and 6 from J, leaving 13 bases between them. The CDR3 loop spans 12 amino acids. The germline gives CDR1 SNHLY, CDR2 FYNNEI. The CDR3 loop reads CASIDDQSEQYF. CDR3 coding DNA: TGTGCCAGCATTGACGATCAGTCCGAGCAGTACTTC.

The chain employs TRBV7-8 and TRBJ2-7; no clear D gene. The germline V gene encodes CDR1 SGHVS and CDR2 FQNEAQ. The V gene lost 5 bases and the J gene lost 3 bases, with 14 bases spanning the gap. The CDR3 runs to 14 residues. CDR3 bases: TGTGCCAGCAGCATTGGATCTCCTAGCTACGAGCAGTACTTC. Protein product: CASSIGSPSYEQYF. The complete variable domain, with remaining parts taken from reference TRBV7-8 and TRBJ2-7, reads GAGVSQSPRYKVAKRGQDVALRCDPISGHVSLFWYQQALGQGPEFLTYFQNEAQLDKSGLPSDRFFAERPEGSVSTLKIQRTQQEDSAVYLCASSIGSPSYEQYFGPGTRLTVT.

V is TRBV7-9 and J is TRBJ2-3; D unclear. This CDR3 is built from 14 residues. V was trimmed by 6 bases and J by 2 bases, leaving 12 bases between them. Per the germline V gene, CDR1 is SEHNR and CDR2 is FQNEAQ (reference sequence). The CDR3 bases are TGTGCCAGCAGTCCGCGGAGTCTCACAGATACGCAGTATTTT. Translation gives CASSPRSLTDTQYF.

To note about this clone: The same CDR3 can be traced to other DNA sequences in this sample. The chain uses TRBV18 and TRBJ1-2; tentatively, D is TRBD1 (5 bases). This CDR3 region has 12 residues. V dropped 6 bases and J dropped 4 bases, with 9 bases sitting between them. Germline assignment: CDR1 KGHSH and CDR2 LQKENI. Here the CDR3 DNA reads TGTGCCAGCTCCCCAGACAGCTATGGCTACACCTTC. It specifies CASSPDSYGYTF.

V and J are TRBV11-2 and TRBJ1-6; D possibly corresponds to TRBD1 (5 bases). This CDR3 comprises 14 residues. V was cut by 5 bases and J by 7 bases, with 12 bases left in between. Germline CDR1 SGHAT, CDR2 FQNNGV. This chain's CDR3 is CASSLQGGNSPLHF. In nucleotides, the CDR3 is TGTGCCAGCAGCCTCCAGGGTGGGAATTCACCCCTCCACTTT.

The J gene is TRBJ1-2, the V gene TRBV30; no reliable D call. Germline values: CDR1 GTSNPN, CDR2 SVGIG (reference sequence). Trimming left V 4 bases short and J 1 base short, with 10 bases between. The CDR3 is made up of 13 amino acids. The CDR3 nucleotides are TGTGCCTGGACCGAGGCTGTTAACTATGGCTACACCTTC. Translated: CAWTEAVNYGYTF.

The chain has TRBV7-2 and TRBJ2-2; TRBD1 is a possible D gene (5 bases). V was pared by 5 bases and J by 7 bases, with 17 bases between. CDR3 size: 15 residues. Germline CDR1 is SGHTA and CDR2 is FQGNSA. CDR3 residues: CASSPPGAPGGELFF. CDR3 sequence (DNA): TGTGCCAGCAGCCCACCTGGGGCTCCCGGCGGGGAGCTGTTTTTT.

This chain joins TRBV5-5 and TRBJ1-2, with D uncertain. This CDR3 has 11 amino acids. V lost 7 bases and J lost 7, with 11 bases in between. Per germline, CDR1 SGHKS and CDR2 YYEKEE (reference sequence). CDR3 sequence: CASSTRRGYTF. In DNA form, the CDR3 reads TGTGCCAGCTCCACCAGGCGTGGCTACACCTTC.

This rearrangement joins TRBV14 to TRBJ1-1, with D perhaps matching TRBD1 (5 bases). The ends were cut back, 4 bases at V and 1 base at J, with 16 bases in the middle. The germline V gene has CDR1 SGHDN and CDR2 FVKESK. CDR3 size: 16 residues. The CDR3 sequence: CASSRRTGRTNTEAFF. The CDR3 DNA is TGTGCCAGCAGCCGACGAACAGGACGTACGAACACTGAAGCTTTCTTT.